This is a list of T cell receptor beta chains from one sample in a study of CD8+ T cells in alopecia areata. Libraries were prepared by immunoSEQ multiplex PCR; TCRdb keeps only in-frame clonotypes and omits some of them. This sample has about 210,000 clones, with 50% to 75% found just once. Material: CD4+ T cells sorted from blood, obtained at week 4, from a patient treated with tofacitinib. The source is a human donor with alopecia areata. CDR3s include the opening cysteine and the closing phenylalanine or tryptophan. A D gene is named only where the DNA matches it firmly. Clone size is not always given. Where it is, it says once, few, many or a class for expanded clones.

D,V,J,size,CDR3,DNA
NA,TRBV27,TRBJ1-4,few,CASSPNSYNEKLFF,TGTGCCAGCTCCCCCAACAGTTATAATGAAAAACTGTTTTTT
NA,TRBV4-1,TRBJ2-1,NA,CASSPRGYNEQFF,TGCGCCAGCAGCCCCCGGGGATACAATGAGCAGTTCTTC
NA,TRBV9,TRBJ2-4,NA,CASSAGLQTLQYF,TGTGCCAGCAGCGCCGGACTGCAGACGCTTCAGTACTTC
TRBD1,TRBV4-2,TRBJ1-5,once,CASSQGFEGALPQHF,TGTGCCAGCAGCCAAGGGTTTGAGGGGGCGTTACCCCAGCATTTT
NA,TRBV5-1,TRBJ2-5,NA,CASSFGGAGQETQYF,TGCGCCAGCAGCTTTGGAGGGGCGGGTCAAGAGACCCAGTACTTC
TRBD2,TRBV5-1,TRBJ2-3,few,CASSPGLYTQYF,TGCGCCAGCAGCCCGGGACTATATACGCAGTATTTT
NA,TRBV7-3,TRBJ1-1,few,CASSLTGGNTEAFF,TGTGCCAGCAGCTTAACGGGGGGTAACACTGAAGCTTTCTTT
NA,TRBV5-6,TRBJ2-1,NA,CASSLYNEQFF,TGTGCCAGCAGCCTATACAATGAGCAGTTCTTC
NA,TRBV7-2,TRBJ2-3,NA,CASSLVMGASTQYF,TGTGCCAGCAGCTTGGTTATGGGGGCCAGTACGCAGTATTTT
NA,TRBV29-1,TRBJ1-6,few,CSVSKGDNSPLHF,TGCAGCGTGTCAAAGGGGGATAATTCACCCCTCCACTTT
NA,TRBV23-1,TRBJ1-1,NA,CASRNDRAKAFF,TGCGCCAGCAGGAATGACAGAGCAAAAGCTTTCTTT
NA,TRBV9,TRBJ2-7,NA,CASSVGASFTYEQYF,TGTGCCAGCAGCGTAGGGGCGAGTTTTACCTACGAGCAGTACTTC
TRBD1,TRBV27,TRBJ1-6,NA,CASSLLRGRGNSPLHF,TGTGCCAGCAGTTTATTGAGGGGCAGGGGGAATTCACCCCTCCACTTT
NA,TRBV10-2,TRBJ1-1,NA,CASRSLNTEAFF,TGCGCCAGCAGGTCCTTGAACACTGAAGCTTTCTTT
TRBD1,TRBV29-1,TRBJ1-2,few,CSVEDQGFGTDNYGYTF,TGCAGCGTTGAAGATCAGGGATTCGGGACAGACAACTATGGCTACACCTTC
NA,TRBV2,TRBJ2-5,once,CAQNSQETQYF,TGTGCCCAAAACAGTCAAGAGACCCAGTACTTC
TRBD1,TRBV4-3,TRBJ1-1,once,CASSQNIRTGKTFF,TGCGCCAGCAGCCAAAATATCAGGACAGGGAAGACTTTCTTT
TRBD2,TRBV25-1,TRBJ2-3,NA,CASSRTSGGTDTQYF,TGTGCCAGCAGCCGAACTAGCGGGGGCACAGATACGCAGTATTTT
NA,TRBV6-5,TRBJ1-3,few,CASRQQGSGNTIYF,TGTGCCAGCAGGCAACAGGGCTCTGGAAACACCATATATTTT
NA,TRBV27,TRBJ1-6,NA,CASSLRTDNSPLHF,TGTGCCAGCAGTTTACGGACCGATAATTCACCCCTCCACTTT
NA,TRBV15,TRBJ2-6,NA,CATRQDNSGANVLTF,TGTGCCACCAGACAAGACAACTCTGGGGCCAACGTCCTGACTTTC
NA,TRBV29-1,TRBJ1-4,once,CSVADYLGEKLFF,TGCAGCGTCGCCGACTACCTGGGGGAAAAACTGTTTTTT
TRBD1,TRBV29-1,TRBJ2-7,once,CSVYYGTDPYEQYF,TGCAGCGTTTACTACGGGACAGATCCCTACGAGCAGTACTTC
NA,TRBV7-8,TRBJ1-2,NA,CASSPTRSGYGYTF,TGTGCCAGCAGCCCAACCCGGTCCGGCTATGGCTACACCTTC
NA,TRBV10-3,TRBJ2-3,few,CAISEAGSPSDTQYF,TGTGCCATCAGTGAGGCCGGGTCTCCCTCCGATACGCAGTATTTT
NA,TRBV5-1,TRBJ2-1,NA,CASSFRGGSYNEQFF,TGCGCCAGCAGCTTCCGCGGGGGCAGCTACAATGAGCAGTTCTTC